Below, 17 T cell receptor beta chains from the same sample are listed, as sequenced in a study of T-cell reconstitution after alpha-beta-depleted transplantation in children. The authors prepared the TCRbeta library with unique molecular identifiers. TCRdb re-derived calls from the PCR reads in MiXCR, one entry per CDR3 protein. Among hundreds of thousands of distinct CDR3 sequences listed, around 17% were seen once. The specimen was PBMCs, mostly from graft donor cells, collected 360 days after TCRalphabeta/CD19-depleted stem cell transplant. Every receptor here comes from a male patient between 10 and 17 years old who had a stem cell transplant for acute lymphoblastic leukemia, so the T cells may come from the graft donor.

V gene TRBV29-1 combines with J gene TRBJ2-7; 7 bases map to TRBD2. The CDR3 consists of 14 residues. J lost 2 bases, V lost 4 bases, and 8 bases had no gene match. Germline V CDR1 and CDR2: SQVTM, ANQGSEA. This chain's CDR3 is CSVAARLATYEQYF. CDR3 nucleotides: TGCAGCGTTGCGGCACGACTAGCCACCTACGAGCAGTACTTC.

This clonotype was detected a few times. The chain uses TRBV4-1 and TRBJ2-7; D gene uncertain. Deletions cut 0 bases from V and 2 bases from J, with 5 bases between. The V gene's germline CDR1 is MGHRA and CDR2 YSYEKL. The CDR3 loop spans 13 amino acids. CDR3 sequence (DNA): TGCGCCAGCAGCCAAGACGGCCCCTACGAGCAGTACTTC. Amino acid sequence: CASSQDGPYEQYF.

This clonotype was counted only a few times. This chain links TRBV5-1 with TRBJ1-1; TRBD1 matches at 11 bases. This CDR3 contains 13 residues. The V gene's germline CDR1 is SGHRS and CDR2 YFSETQ. J lost 3 bases, V lost 5 bases, and 0 bases had no gene match. The CDR3 spells CASRGQGDTEAFF. CDR3 bases: TGCGCCAGCAGGGGACAGGGGGACACTGAAGCTTTCTTT.

This clonotype was counted between two and nine times. The chain couples TRBV9 to TRBJ2-7; 8 bases fit TRBD2. V lost 0 bases and J lost 2; bases outside the gene matches: 7. Germline values: CDR1 SGDLS, CDR2 YYNGEE. The CDR3 is made up of 16 amino acids. DNA of the CDR3: TGTGCCAGCAGCGTAGCCATTAGCGGGGCCCCCTACGAGCAGTACTTC. It translates to CASSVAISGAPYEQYF.

This clonotype showed up just a few times. The CDR3, as DNA: TGCGCCAGCAGCCAAGTAGTCCCGAGCGGTCGAACAGATACGCAGTATTTT. It codes for CASSQVVPSGRTDTQYF. The rearrangement uses TRBV4-1 and TRBJ2-3, with D perhaps TRBD2 (5 bases). CDR1 and CDR2 from the germline V gene are MGHRA and YSYEKL. V was pared by 1 base and J by 3 bases, with 17 bases between. The CDR3 has 17 amino acids.

The rearrangement joins TRBV5-1 to TRBJ1-5; 7 bases are a match to TRBD1. The CDR3 is 14 residues long. CDR1 SGHRS and CDR2 YFSETQ come from the germline V gene. Losses at the gene ends were 5 bases for V and 7 bases for J; bases not matched to a gene: 9. DNA for the CDR3: TGCGCCAGCAGAGGTACAGGGGCCGGGCAGCCCCAGCATTTT. This codes for CASRGTGAGQPQHF. Looking up the rest from reference TRBV5-1 and TRBJ1-5 gives the full variable domain: KAGVTQTPRYLIKTRGQQVTLSCSPISGHRSVSWYQQTPGQGLQFLFEYFSETQRNKGNFPGRFSGRQFSNSRSEMNVSTLELGDSALYLCASRGTGAGQPQHFGDGTRLSIL.

In its sample, this clonotype was seen a few times. This sequence joins TRBV12-3 or TRBV12-4 and TRBJ1-1, with D maybe TRBD1 (5 bases). The CDR3 has 15 amino acids. V shed 2 bases and J shed 3 bases, with 13 bases lying between them. CDR3 in amino acids: CASSLLRGRYTEAFF. The CDR3 DNA reads TGTGCCAGCAGTTTACTTCGGGGGAGGTACACTGAAGCTTTCTTT.

This clonotype was seen many times. This chain connects TRBV27 to TRBJ2-4; 9 nucleotides agree with TRBD1. Unmatched junction bases numbered 5, after V lost 7 bases and J lost 7 bases. The CDR3 contains 13 residues. The germline CDR1 and CDR2 sequences are MNHEY and SMNVEV (reference sequence). CDR3 amino acids: CASKTGGGNIQYF. The DNA of the CDR3 is TGTGCCAGCAAGACAGGGGGAGGCAACATTCAGTACTTC.

This clonotype was recorded only once. This chain links TRBV10-3 with TRBJ1-1, with 9 bases identical to TRBD1. Germline-derived CDR1 and CDR2 are ENHRY and SYGVKD. V lost 6 bases and J lost 10; bases outside the gene matches: 12. The CDR3 extends over 14 amino acids. The CDR3 bases are TGTGCCATCAGAACCGGGACAGGGTCACCTGTAGCTTTCTTT. Translating it yields CAIRTGTGSPVAFF.

This chain joins TRBV9 and TRBJ2-6, with D tentatively TRBD2 (6 bases). Trimming removed 5 bases from V and 9 bases from J, with 15 bases in between. CDR1 is SGDLS and CDR2 is YYNGEE in the germline V gene. The CDR3 sequence is 14 residues long. CDR3 region: CASRDPEEGNVLTF. The CDR3 DNA reads as TGTGCCAGCAGGGATCCTGAGGAGGGCAACGTCCTGACTTTC. Drawing the rest from reference TRBV9 and TRBJ2-6, the complete variable domain is DSGVTQTPKHLITATGQRVTLRCSPRSGDLSVYWYQQSLDQGLQFLIQYYNGEERAKGNILERFSAQQFPDLHSELNLSSLELGDSALYFCASRDPEEGNVLTFGAGSRLTVL.

J is TRBJ2-1 and V is TRBV7-3, with 10 nucleotides matching TRBD1. The junction had 7 bases not matched to a gene; V was cut back by 3 bases and J by 8 bases. Germline CDR1 reads SGHTA; CDR2 reads FQGTGA. This CDR3 region has 15 residues. The CDR3 here is CASSFRDRGGYEQFF. CDR3 sequence (DNA): TGTGCCAGCAGCTTCCGGGACAGGGGAGGATATGAGCAGTTCTTC.

V usage is TRBV6-5 and J usage is TRBJ1-4; possible D gene TRBD1, 6 bases. V lost 4 bases and J lost 4, with 13 bases in between. This CDR3 contains 15 residues. CDR1 is MNHEY and CDR2 is SVGAGI in the germline V gene. The CDR3, as DNA: TGTGCCAGCAGTTTGATGGGGGCCCGTAATGAAAAACTGTTTTTT. Translating gives CASSLMGARNEKLFF.

This rearrangement joins TRBV3-1 to TRBJ2-1; D gene ambiguous. The CDR3 runs 18 residues. V was pared by 4 bases and J by 0 bases, with 19 bases between. From germline, CDR1 is LGHDT and CDR2 YNNKEL (reference sequence). The CDR3 bases are TGTGCCAGCAGCCTCGTCCGCTTAGGATTCGGCTCCTACAATGAGCAGTTCTTC. Its translation: CASSLVRLGFGSYNEQFF.

With regard to this clonotype: This may be a read error, as it is one base from a much larger clone. V and J are TRBV6-1 and TRBJ2-2; D possibly corresponds to TRBD2 (6 bases). Germline V gives CDR1 MNHNS, CDR2 SASEGT. Trimming took 7 bases from V and 4 from J, leaving 19 bases between them. This CDR3 is 16 amino acids long. The CDR3 here is CASKGKLAVSTGELFF. CDR3 sequence (DNA): TGTGCCAGCAAAGGAAAACTAGCAGTTAGCACCGGGGAGCTGTTTTTT.

This clonotype showed up many times. CDR3 loop: CSARVDGEQFF. The CDR3 DNA follows: TGCAGTGCTAGAGTCGACGGAGAGCAGTTCTTC. The V and J genes are TRBV20-1 and TRBJ2-1, with D hard to call. The germline gives CDR1 DFQATT, CDR2 SNEGSKA (reference sequence). The CDR3 runs 11 residues. Trimming shortened V by 1 base and J by 10 bases, and 8 bases separated the two germline ends.

In its sample, this clonotype was seen many times. The genes are TRBV2 and TRBJ2-3, with 7 bases fitting TRBD2. This CDR3 has 14 amino acids. The V segment lost 4 bases and the J segment 4 bases; nucleotides outside the gene matches: 5. Germline V CDR1 and CDR2: SNHLY, FYNNEI. For the CDR3, the DNA is TGTGCCAGCAGTGTTCTCCGGGGGGCAGATACGCAGTATTTT. It translates to CASSVLRGADTQYF.

The chain carries TRBV6-5 and TRBJ1-1; 7 positions agree with TRBD1. The CDR3 spans 14 residues. Losses at the gene ends were 2 bases for V and 5 bases for J; bases not matched to a gene: 5. In germline, CDR1 is MNHEY, CDR2 SVGAGI. CDR3 DNA: TGTGCCAGCAGTTACGGACAGGTGCGGACTGAAGCTTTCTTT. Its protein is CASSYGQVRTEAFF.